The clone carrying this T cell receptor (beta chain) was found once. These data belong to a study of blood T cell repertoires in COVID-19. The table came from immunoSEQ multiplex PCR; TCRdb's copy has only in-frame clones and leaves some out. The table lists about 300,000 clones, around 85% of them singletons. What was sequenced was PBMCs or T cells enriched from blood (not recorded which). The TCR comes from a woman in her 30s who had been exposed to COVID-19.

For the CDR3, the DNA is TGTGCCAGCAGCGGGGACTCGAACATTCAGTACTTC. Protein product: CASSGDSNIQYF. The chain joins TRBV9 to TRBJ2-4, with a tentative D call TRBD2 (6 bases). V shed 3 bases and J shed 7 bases, with 8 bases lying between them. This CDR3 has 12 amino acids. Germline lookup yields CDR1 SGDLS and CDR2 YYNGEE. The full variable domain, with the rest looked up from reference TRBV9 and TRBJ2-4, is DSGVTQTPKHLITATGQRVTLRCSPRSGDLSVYWYQQSLDQGLQFLIQYYNGEERAKGNILERFSAQQFPDLHSELNLSSLELGDSALYFCASSGDSNIQYFGAGTRLSVL.